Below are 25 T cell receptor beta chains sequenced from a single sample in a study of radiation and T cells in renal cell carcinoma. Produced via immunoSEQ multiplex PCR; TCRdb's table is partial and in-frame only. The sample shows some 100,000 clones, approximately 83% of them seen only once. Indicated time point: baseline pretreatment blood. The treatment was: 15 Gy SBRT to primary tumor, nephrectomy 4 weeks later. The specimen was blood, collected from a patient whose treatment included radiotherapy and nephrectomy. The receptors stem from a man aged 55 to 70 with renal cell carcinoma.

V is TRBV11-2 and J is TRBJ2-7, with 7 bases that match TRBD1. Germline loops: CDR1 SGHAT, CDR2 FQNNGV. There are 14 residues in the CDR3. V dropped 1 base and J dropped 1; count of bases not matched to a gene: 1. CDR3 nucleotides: TGTGCCAGCAGCTTAGTACAGGGGTCCTACGAGCAGTACTTC. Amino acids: CASSLVQGSYEQYF.

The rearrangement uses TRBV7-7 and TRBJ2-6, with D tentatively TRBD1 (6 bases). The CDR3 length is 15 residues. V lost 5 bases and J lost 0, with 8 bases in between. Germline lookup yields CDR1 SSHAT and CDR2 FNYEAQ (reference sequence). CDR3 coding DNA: TGTGCCAGCAGCGTAGGGGGCTCTGGGGCCAACGTCCTGACTTTC. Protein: CASSVGGSGANVLTF.

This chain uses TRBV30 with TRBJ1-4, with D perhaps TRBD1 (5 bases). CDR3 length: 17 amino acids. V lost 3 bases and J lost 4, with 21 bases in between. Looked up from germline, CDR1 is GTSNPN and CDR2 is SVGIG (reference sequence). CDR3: CAWSRYFAGGGNEKLFF. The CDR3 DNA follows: TGTGCCTGGAGCCGCTACTTTGCGGGGGGGGGTAATGAAAAACTGTTTTTT.

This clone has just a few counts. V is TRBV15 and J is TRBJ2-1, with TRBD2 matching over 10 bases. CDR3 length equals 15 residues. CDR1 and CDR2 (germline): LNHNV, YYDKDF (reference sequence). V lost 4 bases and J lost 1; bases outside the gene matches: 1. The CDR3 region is CATSTLAGSYNEQFF. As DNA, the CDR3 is TGTGCCACCAGCACACTAGCGGGGTCCTACAATGAGCAGTTCTTC.

The CDR3 region has the DNA TGTGCCAGCAGCTTTCGAGAGGGGTTTGGCACAGATACGCAGTATTTT. The encoded protein is CASSFREGFGTDTQYF. The chain combines TRBV11-2 with TRBJ2-3, with D perhaps TRBD1 or TRBD2 (5 bases each). The CDR3 sequence is 16 residues long. The germline V and J ends were trimmed by 3 bases and 1 base, with 14 bases remaining between them. CDR1 and CDR2 (germline): SGHAT, FQNNGV.

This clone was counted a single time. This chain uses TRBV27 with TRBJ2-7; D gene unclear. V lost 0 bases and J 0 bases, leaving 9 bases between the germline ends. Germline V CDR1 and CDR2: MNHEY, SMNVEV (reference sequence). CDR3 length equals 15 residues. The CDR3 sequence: CASSLSEQSSYEQYF. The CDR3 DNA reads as TGTGCCAGCAGTTTATCCGAGCAGAGCTCCTACGAGCAGTACTTC.

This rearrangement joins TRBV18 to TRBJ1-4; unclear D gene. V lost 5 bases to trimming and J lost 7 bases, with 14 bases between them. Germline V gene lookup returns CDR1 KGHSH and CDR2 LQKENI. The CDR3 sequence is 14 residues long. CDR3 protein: CASSSVGIGEKLFF. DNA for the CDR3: TGTGCCAGCTCATCTGTGGGTATAGGTGAAAAACTGTTTTTT.

The CDR3 nucleotides read TGTGCCAGCAGCGTAGCGGGGTACAATGAGCAGTTCTTC. Translating gives CASSVAGYNEQFF. The V call is TRBV9, the J call TRBJ2-1; perhaps TRBD2 as D (5 bases). V was pared by 0 bases and J by 4 bases, with 5 bases between. The CDR3 has 13 residues. The germline gives CDR1 SGDLS, CDR2 YYNGEE.

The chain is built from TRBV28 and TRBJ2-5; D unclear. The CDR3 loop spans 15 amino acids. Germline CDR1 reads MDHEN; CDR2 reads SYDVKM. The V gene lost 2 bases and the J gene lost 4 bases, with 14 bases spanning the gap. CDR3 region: CASSLPWTWLETQYF. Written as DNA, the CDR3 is TGTGCCAGCAGTTTACCCTGGACCTGGCTAGAGACCCAGTACTTC.

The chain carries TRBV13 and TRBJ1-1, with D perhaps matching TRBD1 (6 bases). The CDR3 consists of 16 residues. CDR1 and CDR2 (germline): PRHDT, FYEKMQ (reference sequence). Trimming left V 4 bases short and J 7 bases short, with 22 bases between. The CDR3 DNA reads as TGTGCCAGCAGCTCCCGCTGGCAGGGGCGCCCTCATGAAGCTTTCTTT. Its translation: CASSSRWQGRPHEAFF.

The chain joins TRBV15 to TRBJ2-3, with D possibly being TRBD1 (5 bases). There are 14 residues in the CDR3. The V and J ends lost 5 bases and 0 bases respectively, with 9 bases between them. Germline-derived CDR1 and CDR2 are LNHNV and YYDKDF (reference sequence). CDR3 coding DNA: TGTGCCACCAGCCACAGGCAGAGCACAGATACGCAGTATTTT. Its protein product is CATSHRQSTDTQYF.

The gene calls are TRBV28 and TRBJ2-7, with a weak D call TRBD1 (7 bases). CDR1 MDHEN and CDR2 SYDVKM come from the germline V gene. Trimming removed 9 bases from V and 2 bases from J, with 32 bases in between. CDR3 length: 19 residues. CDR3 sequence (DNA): TGTGCCAGGGAGAAACCGGGACAGAGGTCCAGGGACTCCACCTACGAGCAGTACTTC. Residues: CAREKPGQRSRDSTYEQYF.

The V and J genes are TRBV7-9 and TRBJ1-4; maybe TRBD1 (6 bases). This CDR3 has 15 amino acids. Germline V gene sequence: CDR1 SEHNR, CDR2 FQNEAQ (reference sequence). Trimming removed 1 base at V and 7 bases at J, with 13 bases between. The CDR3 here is CASSLEQGMAEKLFF. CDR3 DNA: TGTGCCAGCAGCTTAGAGCAGGGGATGGCTGAAAAACTGTTTTTT.

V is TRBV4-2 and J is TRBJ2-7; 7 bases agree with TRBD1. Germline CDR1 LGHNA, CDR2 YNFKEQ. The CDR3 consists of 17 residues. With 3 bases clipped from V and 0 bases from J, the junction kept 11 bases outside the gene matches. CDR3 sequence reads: CASSQASGQGVSYEQYF. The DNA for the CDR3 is TGTGCCAGCAGCCAGGCGTCGGGCCAGGGGGTCTCCTACGAGCAGTACTTC.

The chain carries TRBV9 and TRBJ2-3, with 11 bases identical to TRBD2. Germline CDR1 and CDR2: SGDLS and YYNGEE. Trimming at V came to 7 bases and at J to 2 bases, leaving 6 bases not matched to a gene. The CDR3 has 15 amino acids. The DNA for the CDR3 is TGTGCCAGCGGTAGCGGGAGGGGCGACACAGATACGCAGTATTTT. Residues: CASGSGRGDTDTQYF.

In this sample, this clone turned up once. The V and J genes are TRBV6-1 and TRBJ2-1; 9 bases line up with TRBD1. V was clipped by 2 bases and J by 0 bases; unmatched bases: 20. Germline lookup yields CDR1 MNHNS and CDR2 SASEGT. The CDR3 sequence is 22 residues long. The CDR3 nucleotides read TGTGCCAGCAGTGAAAAGACGGGGACAGGGTACTCACGTTTGGGCTCCTACAATGAGCAGTTCTTC. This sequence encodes CASSEKTGTGYSRLGSYNEQFF.

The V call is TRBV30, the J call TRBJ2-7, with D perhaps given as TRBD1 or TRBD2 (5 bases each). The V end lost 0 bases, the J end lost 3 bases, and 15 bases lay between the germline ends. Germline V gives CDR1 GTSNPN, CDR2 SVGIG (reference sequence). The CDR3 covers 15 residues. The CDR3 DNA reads TGTGCCTGGAGTGTACGGGGACGGCTAGGCTACGAGCAGTACTTC. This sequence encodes CAWSVRGRLGYEQYF.

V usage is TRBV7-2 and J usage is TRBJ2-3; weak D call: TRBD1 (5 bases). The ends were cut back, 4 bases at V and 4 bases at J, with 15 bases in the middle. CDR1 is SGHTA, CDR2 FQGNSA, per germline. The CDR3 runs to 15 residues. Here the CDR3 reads CASSSLGQGADTQYF. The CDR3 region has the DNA TGTGCCAGCAGCTCTCTCGGGCAGGGCGCAGATACGCAGTATTTT. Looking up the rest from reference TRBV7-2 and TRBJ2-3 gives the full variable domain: GAGVSQSPSNKVTEKGKDVELRCDPISGHTALYWYRQSLGQGLEFLIYFQGNSAPDKSGLPSDRFSAERTGGSVSTLTIQRTQQEDSAVYLCASSSLGQGADTQYFGPGTRLTVL.

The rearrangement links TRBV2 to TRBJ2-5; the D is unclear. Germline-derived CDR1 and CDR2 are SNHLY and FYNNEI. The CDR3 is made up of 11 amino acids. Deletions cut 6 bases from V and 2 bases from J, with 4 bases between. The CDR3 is CASRLQETQYF. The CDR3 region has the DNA TGTGCCAGCAGACTTCAAGAGACCCAGTACTTC.

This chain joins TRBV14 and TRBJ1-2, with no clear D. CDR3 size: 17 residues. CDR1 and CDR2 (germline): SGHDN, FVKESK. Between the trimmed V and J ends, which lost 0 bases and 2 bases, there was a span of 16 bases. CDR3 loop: CASSQEDGSPSNYGYTF. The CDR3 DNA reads TGTGCCAGCAGCCAAGAAGATGGAAGCCCCTCAAACTATGGCTACACCTTC.

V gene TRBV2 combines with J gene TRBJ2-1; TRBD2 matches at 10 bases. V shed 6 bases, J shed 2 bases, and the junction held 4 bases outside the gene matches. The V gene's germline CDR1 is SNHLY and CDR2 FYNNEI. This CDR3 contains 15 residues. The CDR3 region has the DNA TGTGCCAGCAGGCAACTAGCGGGAACCTACAATGAGCAGTTCTTC. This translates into CASRQLAGTYNEQFF.

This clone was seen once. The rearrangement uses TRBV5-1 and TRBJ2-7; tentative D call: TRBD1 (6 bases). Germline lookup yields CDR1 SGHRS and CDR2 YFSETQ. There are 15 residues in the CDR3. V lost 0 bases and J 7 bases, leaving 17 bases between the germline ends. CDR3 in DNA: TGCGCCAGCAGCTTGGACTGGGGACATTCGGGAGAGCAGTACTTC. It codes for CASSLDWGHSGEQYF.

The CDR3: CASSHDLTYYEQYF. The DNA for the CDR3 is TGTGCCAGCAGTCACGATCTAACCTACTACGAGCAGTACTTC. The chain couples TRBV28 to TRBJ2-7; no definite D call. V gave up 5 bases and J gave up 3 bases, with 14 bases separating them. This CDR3 region has 14 residues. From germline, CDR1 is MDHEN and CDR2 SYDVKM.

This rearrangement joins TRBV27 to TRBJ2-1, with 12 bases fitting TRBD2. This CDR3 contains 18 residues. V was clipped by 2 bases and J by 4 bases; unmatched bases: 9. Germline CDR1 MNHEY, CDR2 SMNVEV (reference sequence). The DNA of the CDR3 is TGTGCCAGCAGTTTAATATTACCACTAGCGGGAGGTTACAATGAGCAGTTCTTC. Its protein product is CASSLILPLAGGYNEQFF.

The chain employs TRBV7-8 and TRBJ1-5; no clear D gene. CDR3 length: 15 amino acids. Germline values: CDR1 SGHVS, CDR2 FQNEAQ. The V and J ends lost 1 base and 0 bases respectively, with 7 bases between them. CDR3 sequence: CASSLDHDSNQPQHF. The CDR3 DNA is TGTGCCAGCAGCTTAGATCATGATAGCAATCAGCCCCAGCATTTT.